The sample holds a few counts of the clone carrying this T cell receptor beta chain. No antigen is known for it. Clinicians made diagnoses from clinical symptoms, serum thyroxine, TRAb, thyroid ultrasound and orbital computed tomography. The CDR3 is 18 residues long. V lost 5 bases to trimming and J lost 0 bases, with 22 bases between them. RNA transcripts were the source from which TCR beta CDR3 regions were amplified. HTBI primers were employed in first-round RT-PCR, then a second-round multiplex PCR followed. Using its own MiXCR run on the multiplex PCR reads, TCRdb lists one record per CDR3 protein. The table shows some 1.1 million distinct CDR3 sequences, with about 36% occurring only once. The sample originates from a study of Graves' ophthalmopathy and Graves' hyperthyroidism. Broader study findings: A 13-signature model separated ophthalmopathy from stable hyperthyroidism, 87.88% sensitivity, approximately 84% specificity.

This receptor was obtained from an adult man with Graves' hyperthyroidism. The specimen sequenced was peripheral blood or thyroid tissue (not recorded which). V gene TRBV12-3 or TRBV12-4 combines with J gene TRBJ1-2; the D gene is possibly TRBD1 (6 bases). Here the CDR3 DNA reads TGTGCCAGCAGTCATACCGCAGGGGAAGGGAGGACTAACTATGGCTACACCTTC. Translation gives CASSHTAGEGRTNYGYTF.